This record covers a single T cell receptor (beta chain). Its antigen is not identified. The CDR3 is made up of 15 amino acids. CDR1 and CDR2 from the germline V gene are SEHNR and FQNEAQ (reference sequence). The V and J ends lost 5 bases and 3 bases respectively, with 17 bases between them. The naive gate required viable CD3+CD4+ or CD3+CD8+ cells with CCR7+CD45RA+CD45RO-CD95-CD27+CD28+ phenotype. On the day of bone marrow donation, the related graft donor provided peripheral blood. Profiling relied on immunoSEQ multiplex PCR, and the TCRdb table lists in-frame clones only, not all of them. The sample has approximately 23,000 clones, around 97% seen once; the top ten hold around 0.15%. The data were obtained in a study of T cells after posttransplantation cyclophosphamide. Study-wide points: Donor-recipient repertoire similarity was low at 1-2 months, rising over year one. Skin or GI-infiltrating T cells shared few TRB sequences with blood. Recipient CMV seropositivity and CMV reactivation strongly tracked TRB clonality.

This receptor was obtained from a man aged 50 to 59 in good health, CMV-negative, and a related stem cell transplant donor. The sequenced sample was naive CD4+ T cells sorted from PBMCs. This sequence joins TRBV7-9 and TRBJ2-7, with D tentatively TRBD2 (6 bases). CDR3 bases: TGTGCCAGCAGCCCCCAGGGCGGGATGGGCTACGAGCAGTACTTC. Amino acids: CASSPQGGMGYEQYF. The entire variable domain, with the rest obtained from reference TRBV7-9 and TRBJ2-7, is as follows: DTGVSQNPRHKITKRGQNVTFRCDPISEHNRLYWYRQTLGQGPEFLTYFQNEAQLEKSRLLSDRFSAERPKGSFSTLEIQRTEQGDSAMYLCASSPQGGMGYEQYFGPGTRLTVT.